Below are 29 T cell receptor beta chains sequenced from a single sample in a study of T cell responses to AZD1222 COVID-19 vaccine. Sequencing used immunoSEQ multiplex PCR; TCRdb keeps in-frame clones, though not all of them. The sample carries about 110,000 clones, roughly 87% recorded once. This specimen was peripheral blood, taken on day 0 of AZD1222 vaccination. The receptors shown here come from an adult in good health.

The chain couples TRBV28 to TRBJ1-1; maybe TRBD1 (6 bases). This CDR3 is 14 amino acids long. V was pared by 5 bases and J by 4 bases, with 14 bases between. From germline, CDR1 is MDHEN and CDR2 SYDVKM. The CDR3 here is CASSGTRGVTEAFF. CDR3 nucleotide sequence: TGTGCCAGCAGTGGAACGAGGGGGGTCACTGAAGCTTTCTTT.

V is TRBV2 and J is TRBJ2-5; D might be TRBD1 or TRBD2, each matching 5 bases. The CDR3 consists of 13 residues. Trimming left V 11 bases short and J 7 bases short, with 20 bases between. The germline gives CDR1 SNHLY, CDR2 FYNNEI. DNA of the CDR3: TGTGCCGGTAGGGACGATACTCGCGGGACCCAGTACTTC. Protein sequence: CAGRDDTRGTQYF.

The chain links TRBV4-3 to TRBJ2-2; no clear D gene. Germline V gives CDR1 LGHNA, CDR2 YSLEER. With 1 base removed from V and 9 bases from J, the gap between germline ends came to 9 bases. CDR3 length: 13 residues. CDR3 amino acids: CASSQVFVRELFF. For the CDR3, the DNA is TGCGCCAGCAGCCAAGTTTTTGTAAGGGAGCTGTTTTTT.

The chain links TRBV24-1 to TRBJ1-5; no clear D gene. Germline CDR1 KGHDR, CDR2 SFDVKD. V shed 6 bases and J shed 4 bases, with 12 bases lying between them. The CDR3 consists of 14 residues. The CDR3 region is CATSQTESNQPQHF. In DNA form, the CDR3 reads TGTGCCACCAGTCAAACGGAATCAAATCAGCCCCAGCATTTT.

The chain employs TRBV15 and TRBJ1-1, with 7 bases lining up with TRBD1. The V segment lost 0 bases and the J segment 11 bases; nucleotides outside the gene matches: 9. Germline CDR1 and CDR2: LNHNV and YYDKDF (reference sequence). The CDR3 sequence is 14 residues long. In DNA form, the CDR3 reads TGTGCCACCAGCAGAGATTACGGGGGACAGTGGGCTTTCTTT. Translating gives CATSRDYGGQWAFF.

A single count supports this clone. V gene TRBV5-6 combines with J gene TRBJ1-4; a possible D gene is TRBD1 (6 bases). Germline V lookup: CDR1 SGHDT, CDR2 YYEEEE. Deletions cut 4 bases from V and 10 bases from J, with 14 bases between. This CDR3 is built from 13 residues. The CDR3 DNA sequence: TGTGCCAGCAGCCAAAACAGGGCCCTAAAACTGTTTTTT. Its translation: CASSQNRALKLFF.

The rearrangement uses TRBV7-2 and TRBJ2-2; D gene ambiguous. Looked up from germline, CDR1 is SGHTA and CDR2 is FQGNSA. V was pared by 0 bases and J by 1 base, with 6 bases between. This CDR3 has 15 amino acids. CDR3 DNA sequence: TGTGCCAGCAGCTTAGCCCGCGTGAACACCGGGGAGCTGTTTTTT. It encodes CASSLARVNTGELFF.

The rearrangement joins TRBV6-2 or TRBV6-3 to TRBJ1-2; D perhaps matches TRBD1 (5 bases). The V end lost 1 base, the J end lost 3 bases, and 9 bases lay between the germline ends. CDR1 and CDR2 (germline): MNHEY, SVGEGT. This CDR3 comprises 14 residues. CDR3 sequence (DNA): TGTGCCAGCAGTTACTACGGGGGAGACTATGGCTACACCTTC. Protein product: CASSYYGGDYGYTF.

The chain carries TRBV28 and TRBJ1-6, with 8 bases fitting TRBD1. CDR1 and CDR2 (germline): MDHEN, SYDVKM. CDR3 length equals 14 residues. After removal of 6 bases from V and 10 bases from J, the junction contained 8 bases not matched to a gene. CDR3: CASSRQGIGSPLHF. DNA of the CDR3: TGTGCCAGCAGCCGACAGGGGATAGGATCACCCCTCCACTTT.

The chain recombines TRBV30 with TRBJ2-1; 7 bases are a match to TRBD1. This CDR3 spans 14 amino acids. The V and J ends lost 4 bases and 3 bases, in that order; junction bases with no gene match: 6. CDR1 and CDR2 from the germline V gene are GTSNPN and SVGIG (reference sequence). DNA of the CDR3: TGTGCCTGGACCGACAGGGCGGGCTACAATGAGCAGTTCTTC. Its protein product is CAWTDRAGYNEQFF. The complete variable domain, with remaining parts taken from reference TRBV30 and TRBJ2-1, reads SQTIHQWPATLVQPVGSPLSLECTVEGTSNPNLYWYRQAAGRGLQLLFYSVGIGQISSEVPQNLSASRPQDRQFILSSKKLLLSDSGFYLCAWTDRAGYNEQFFGPGTRLTVL.

The V call is TRBV2, the J call TRBJ1-1; 8 bases agree with TRBD1. J lost 0 bases, V lost 6 bases, and 9 bases had no gene match. CDR3 size: 16 residues. From germline, CDR1 is SNHLY and CDR2 FYNNEI. CDR3 bases: TGTGCCAGCAGCTTCGGACAGGGCAAAGTGAACACTGAAGCTTTCTTT. Protein: CASSFGQGKVNTEAFF.

The gene calls are TRBV7-9 and TRBJ1-1; D possibly corresponds to TRBD1 (5 bases). The ends were cut back, 0 bases at V and 8 bases at J, with 7 bases in the middle. The CDR3 has 12 residues. From germline, CDR1 is SEHNR and CDR2 FQNEAQ (reference sequence). CDR3 coding DNA: TGTGCCAGCAGCTTAGCGTGGGGGGAAGCTTTCTTT. This translates into CASSLAWGEAFF. Using reference TRBV7-9 and TRBJ1-1 for the parts outside the CDR3, the full variable domain is DTGVSQNPRHKITKRGQNVTFRCDPISEHNRLYWYRQTLGQGPEFLTYFQNEAQLEKSRLLSDRFSAERPKGSFSTLEIQRTEQGDSAMYLCASSLAWGEAFFGQGTRLTVV.

The rearrangement joins TRBV7-2 to TRBJ2-3, with D uncertain. The germline gives CDR1 SGHTA, CDR2 FQGNSA. Deletions cut 5 bases from V and 0 bases from J, with 6 bases between. The CDR3 spans 13 residues. CDR3 DNA sequence: TGTGCCAGCAGCGACGGTAGCACAGATACGCAGTATTTT. It translates to CASSDGSTDTQYF.

This clone appeared a single time. V and J are TRBV28 and TRBJ1-6; D not certain. The germline V and J ends were trimmed by 5 bases and 5 bases, with 19 bases remaining between them. This CDR3 has 17 amino acids. Germline loops: CDR1 MDHEN, CDR2 SYDVKM. The CDR3 sequence is CASSIPPRLLDNSPLHF. The CDR3 DNA sequence: TGTGCCAGCAGTATCCCCCCGAGACTCCTTGATAATTCACCCCTCCACTTT.

This rearrangement joins TRBV28 to TRBJ2-3, with 9 bases lining up with TRBD2. The CDR3 runs to 15 residues. Per germline, CDR1 MDHEN and CDR2 SYDVKM. Trimming cost V 2 bases and J 0 bases; bases outside gene matches: 0. Here the CDR3 DNA reads TGTGCCAGCAGTTTAACTAGCGGGAGCACAGATACGCAGTATTTT. Amino acid sequence: CASSLTSGSTDTQYF.

The chain uses TRBV4-2 and TRBJ1-2; D is undetermined. Germline CDR1 and CDR2: LGHNA and YNFKEQ. The V gene lost 0 bases and the J gene lost 5 bases, with 10 bases spanning the gap. The CDR3 is made up of 14 amino acids. In nucleotides, the CDR3 is TGTGCCAGCAGCCAAGAGACACGGGCATATGGCTACACCTTC. Protein product: CASSQETRAYGYTF.

V usage is TRBV2 and J usage is TRBJ1-6; 9 positions match TRBD1. V was pared by 6 bases and J by 6 bases, with 3 bases of the junction left unmatched. The CDR3 runs 14 residues. Germline CDR1 is SNHLY and CDR2 is FYNNEI. In DNA, the CDR3 is TGTGCCAGCAGACAGGGGGCGGGTAATTCACCCCTCCACTTT. The encoded protein is CASRQGAGNSPLHF.

The V gene is TRBV5-1, the J gene TRBJ1-2; no clear D. This CDR3 has 15 amino acids. CDR1 is SGHRS and CDR2 is YFSETQ in the germline V gene. The germline V and J ends were trimmed by 4 bases and 0 bases, with 13 bases remaining between them. The CDR3: CASSPTMASNYGYTF. The CDR3 coding sequence is TGCGCCAGCAGCCCTACTATGGCCTCTAACTATGGCTACACCTTC.

V and J are TRBV28 and TRBJ1-3; D is possibly TRBD1 (6 bases). The ends were cut back, 7 bases at V and 2 bases at J, with 12 bases in the middle. The CDR3 has 14 amino acids. Germline V gene data show CDR1 as MDHEN and CDR2 as SYDVKM. For the CDR3, the DNA is TGTGCCAGCATAGGGGGGGCGGCTGGAAACACCATATATTTT. Its translation is CASIGGAAGNTIYF.

The V call is TRBV27, the J call TRBJ2-7; either TRBD1 or TRBD2 may fit D (5 bases each). V gave up 0 bases and J gave up 4 bases, with 16 bases separating them. CDR3 length: 16 residues. Germline CDR1 and CDR2: MNHEY and SMNVEV (reference sequence). CDR3 loop: CASSLSTGLDLYEQYF. Written as DNA, the CDR3 is TGTGCCAGCAGTTTATCAACGGGGCTCGACCTATACGAGCAGTACTTC.

Of note for this clone: Within the sample, other DNA sequences also encode this same CDR3. This chain connects TRBV30 to TRBJ2-7; D ambiguous. The CDR3 is made up of 13 amino acids. V was clipped by 1 base and J by 0 bases, with 7 bases between them. The germline CDR1 and CDR2 sequences are GTSNPN and SVGIG (reference sequence). CDR3: CAWSDGSSYEQYF. CDR3 in DNA: TGTGCCTGGAGTGATGGCTCCTCCTACGAGCAGTACTTC.

This rearrangement joins TRBV5-1 to TRBJ1-2; 11 bases line up with TRBD1. With 4 bases clipped from V and 4 bases from J, the junction kept 6 bases outside the gene matches. CDR1 is SGHRS and CDR2 is YFSETQ in the germline V gene. The CDR3 runs to 15 residues. The chain's CDR3 is CASSLDRGQGYGYTF. In DNA, the CDR3 is TGCGCCAGCAGCCTGGACAGGGGGCAAGGCTATGGCTACACCTTC.

The rearrangement joins TRBV5-8 to TRBJ1-4, with unresolved D. The CDR3 runs 14 residues. Trimming left V 4 bases short and J 5 bases short, with 12 bases between. Germline CDR1 SGHTS, CDR2 YDEGEE. Written as DNA, the CDR3 is TGTGCCAGCAGCCCGTCTTTTAGGAATGAAAAACTGTTTTTT. Encoded protein: CASSPSFRNEKLFF.

The rearrangement links TRBV12-2 to TRBJ2-2; the table's D call of TRBD2 was not tested on the DNA. TRBV12-2 is described as a pseudogene. CDR3 length: 16 amino acids. CDR3 bases: TGTGCAAGTCGCGCGGGACTAGCTCAGAACACCGGGGAGCTGTTTTTT. Translation gives CASRAGLAQNTGELFF.

The chain employs TRBV6-5 and TRBJ1-2; 9 nucleotides line up with TRBD1. Germline CDR1 reads MNHEY; CDR2 reads SVGAGI. The CDR3 consists of 13 residues. V gave up 6 bases and J gave up 9 bases; unmatched junction bases: 8. The CDR3 region has the DNA TGTGCCAGCAGACCCACAGGGGGCTCGAGCTACACCTTC. Protein: CASRPTGGSSYTF.

V gene TRBV7-9 combines with J gene TRBJ1-1, with 10 bases aligning to TRBD1. This CDR3 has 15 amino acids. Germline V gene lookup returns CDR1 SEHNR and CDR2 FQNEAQ (reference sequence). V was clipped by 1 base and J by 4 bases; unmatched bases: 3. The CDR3 protein is CASSLGRTGGTEAFF. In DNA, the CDR3 is TGTGCCAGCAGCTTAGGTAGGACAGGGGGCACTGAAGCTTTCTTT.

V and J are TRBV7-9 and TRBJ1-1; the match to TRBD1 covers 7 bases. CDR1 and CDR2 (germline): SEHNR, FQNEAQ (reference sequence). The CDR3 spans 15 residues. J was trimmed by 0 bases and V by 2 bases; bases with no gene match: 3. The CDR3 loop is CASSLSGGMNTEAFF. CDR3 nucleotides: TGTGCCAGCAGCTTATCAGGGGGTATGAACACTGAAGCTTTCTTT.

This chain uses TRBV10-3 with TRBJ1-5; D possibly corresponds to TRBD1 (6 bases). The V gene's germline CDR1 is ENHRY and CDR2 SYGVKD. The CDR3 is 14 amino acids. Trimming took 7 bases from V and 4 from J, leaving 14 bases between them. The CDR3 is CAIIKDRGNQPQHF. CDR3 bases: TGTGCCATCATCAAGGACAGAGGAAATCAGCCCCAGCATTTT.

This chain connects TRBV24-1 to TRBJ1-4, with 10 bases lining up with TRBD1. There are 14 residues in the CDR3. Trimming at V came to 9 bases and at J to 6 bases, leaving 6 bases not matched to a gene. From germline, CDR1 is KGHDR and CDR2 SFDVKD. Written as DNA, the CDR3 is TGTGCCACCGCTTCAGGGACAGGGGATGAAAAACTGTTTTTT. This gives the protein CATASGTGDEKLFF.